These T cell receptor beta chains were read from a single sample in a study of human T cells and chemical hapten exposure. TCRdb re-called the RACE reads with MiXCR, one entry per CDR3 protein. The table includes roughly 96,000 distinct CDR3 sequences, over 7.5% detected once. The specimen comprised whole blood, sampled in connection with sensitization to the hapten diphenylcyclopropenone (DPC). The receptors derive from a woman in her forties with alopecia areata. Some clones in this sample may be carry-over from other donors' samples. Both conserved end residues are part of each CDR3. Each record gives: CDR3 length, D gene, V gene, J gene, clone size, CDR3 protein, CDR3 DNA. A D gene is named only where the DNA matches it firmly. A clone size is listed for some rows: how often the clone was seen (once, few, many), or a class if it is expanded.

cdr3_length: 12
d_call: NA
v_call: TRBV7-6
j_call: TRBJ2-4
clone_size: many
cdr3_aa: CASSLDSGIQYF
cdr3_nt: TGTGCCAGCAGCTTAGACAGTGGCATTCAGTACTTC

cdr3_length: 13
d_call: NA
v_call: TRBV7-3
j_call: TRBJ1-6
clone_size: few
cdr3_aa: CASSLGAGSPLHF
cdr3_nt: TGTGCCAGCAGCTTGGGCGCCGGGTCACCCCTCCACTTT

cdr3_length: 14
d_call: NA
v_call: TRBV20-1
j_call: TRBJ1-5
clone_size: few
cdr3_aa: CSAYPLSVNQPQHF
cdr3_nt: TGCAGTGCTTATCCATTATCTGTGAATCAGCCCCAGCATTTT

cdr3_length: 13
d_call: TRBD1
v_call: TRBV18
j_call: TRBJ1-2
clone_size: many
cdr3_aa: CASYRDRDYGYTF
cdr3_nt: TGTGCCAGCTACCGGGACAGGGACTATGGCTACACCTTC

cdr3_length: 14
d_call: NA
v_call: TRBV6-2/TRBV6-3
j_call: TRBJ2-7
clone_size: many
cdr3_aa: CASSYRDESYEQYF
cdr3_nt: TGTGCCAGCAGTTACCGGGACGAATCCTACGAGCAGTACTTC

cdr3_length: 14
d_call: NA
v_call: TRBV7-2
j_call: TRBJ2-7
clone_size: NA
cdr3_aa: CASSFRTGRYEQYF
cdr3_nt: TGTGCCAGCAGCTTCAGGACGGGTCGCTACGAGCAGTACTTC

cdr3_length: 13
d_call: NA
v_call: TRBV7-9
j_call: TRBJ1-4
clone_size: many
cdr3_aa: CASSDGSNEKLFF
cdr3_nt: TGTGCCAGCAGCGATGGATCAAATGAAAAACTGTTTTTT

cdr3_length: 14
d_call: NA
v_call: TRBV19
j_call: TRBJ2-7
clone_size: many
cdr3_aa: CASSPQGLSYEQYF
cdr3_nt: TGTGCCAGTAGTCCCCAGGGGCTCTCCTACGAGCAGTACTTC

cdr3_length: 14
d_call: NA
v_call: TRBV12-3/TRBV12-4
j_call: TRBJ1-2
clone_size: few
cdr3_aa: CASSPGLSNYGYTF
cdr3_nt: TGTGCCAGCAGTCCGGGACTTTCAAACTATGGCTACACCTTC

cdr3_length: 18
d_call: TRBD2
v_call: TRBV9
j_call: TRBJ2-2
clone_size: NA
cdr3_aa: CANSPYGTSGRNTGELFF
cdr3_nt: TGTGCCAACAGCCCCTATGGGACTAGCGGGAGGAACACCGGGGAGCTGTTTTTT

cdr3_length: 15
d_call: TRBD1
v_call: TRBV28
j_call: TRBJ2-3
clone_size: many
cdr3_aa: CASSLGTGGPDTQYF
cdr3_nt: TGTGCCAGCAGTCTAGGGACAGGGGGGCCAGATACGCAGTATTTT

cdr3_length: 14
d_call: NA
v_call: TRBV20-1
j_call: TRBJ1-5
clone_size: many
cdr3_aa: CSAREGRNNQPQHF
cdr3_nt: TGCAGTGCTAGAGAGGGCAGAAACAATCAGCCCCAGCATTTT

cdr3_length: 14
d_call: NA
v_call: TRBV5-1
j_call: TRBJ1-6
clone_size: many
cdr3_aa: CASSLAQANSPLHF
cdr3_nt: TGCGCCAGCAGCTTGGCGCAGGCTAATTCACCCCTCCACTTT

cdr3_length: 16
d_call: NA
v_call: TRBV7-2
j_call: TRBJ2-2
clone_size: many
cdr3_aa: CASSLSGSQGTGELFF
cdr3_nt: TGTGCCAGCAGCTTATCCGGGTCCCAGGGCACCGGGGAGCTGTTTTTT

cdr3_length: 14
d_call: TRBD1
v_call: TRBV7-2
j_call: TRBJ1-5
clone_size: few
cdr3_aa: CASSLDRGSQPQHF
cdr3_nt: TGTGCCAGCAGCTTAGACAGGGGGAGTCAGCCCCAGCATTTT

cdr3_length: 13
d_call: NA
v_call: TRBV10-3
j_call: TRBJ2-7
clone_size: NA
cdr3_aa: CATAYVVPYEQYF
cdr3_nt: TGTGCCACCGCCTACGTGGTCCCCTACGAGCAGTACTTC

cdr3_length: 15
d_call: NA
v_call: TRBV9
j_call: TRBJ2-1
clone_size: few
cdr3_aa: CASSPYAASYNEQFF
cdr3_nt: TGTGCCAGCAGCCCTTACGCCGCCTCCTACAATGAGCAGTTCTTC

cdr3_length: 12
d_call: NA
v_call: TRBV7-2
j_call: TRBJ1-2
clone_size: few
cdr3_aa: CASSWGDFGYTF
cdr3_nt: TGTGCCAGCAGCTGGGGGGACTTTGGCTACACCTTC

cdr3_length: 14
d_call: NA
v_call: TRBV10-3
j_call: TRBJ2-5
clone_size: NA
cdr3_aa: CAISESGGRETQYF
cdr3_nt: TGTGCCATCAGTGAGTCGGGAGGTCGAGAGACCCAGTACTTC

cdr3_length: 12
d_call: NA
v_call: TRBV6-2/TRBV6-3
j_call: TRBJ1-1
clone_size: many
cdr3_aa: CASSYLVTEAFF
cdr3_nt: TGTGCCAGCAGTTATTTGGTCACTGAAGCTTTCTTT

cdr3_length: 13
d_call: NA
v_call: TRBV20-1
j_call: TRBJ2-1
clone_size: NA
cdr3_aa: CSASQRQGGEQFF
cdr3_nt: TGTAGTGCTAGTCAACGGCAGGGCGGTGAGCAGTTCTTC

cdr3_length: 17
d_call: TRBD2
v_call: TRBV20-1
j_call: TRBJ2-7
clone_size: NA
cdr3_aa: CSARGVTSGVSSYEQYF
cdr3_nt: TGCAGTGCTAGAGGGGTGACTAGCGGGGTGAGCTCCTACGAGCAGTACTTC

cdr3_length: 16
d_call: TRBD1
v_call: TRBV27
j_call: TRBJ1-4
clone_size: NA
cdr3_aa: CASSGGRTGDSEKLFF
cdr3_nt: TGTGCCAGCAGTGGGGGCCGGACAGGCGATAGTGAAAAACTGTTTTTT

cdr3_length: 13
d_call: NA
v_call: TRBV5-5
j_call: TRBJ1-1
clone_size: NA
cdr3_aa: CASSQNFQGKAFF
cdr3_nt: TGTGCCAGCAGCCAAAACTTTCAGGGTAAGGCTTTCTTT

cdr3_length: 15
d_call: NA
v_call: TRBV9
j_call: TRBJ2-3
clone_size: NA
cdr3_aa: CASSLTFRGSDTQYF
cdr3_nt: TGTGCCAGCAGCCTAACCTTCAGGGGCTCAGATACGCAGTATTTT

cdr3_length: 14
d_call: NA
v_call: TRBV29-1
j_call: TRBJ1-1
clone_size: few
cdr3_aa: CSVEVWGPHTEAFF
cdr3_nt: TGCAGCGTTGAGGTTTGGGGGCCACACACTGAAGCTTTCTTT

cdr3_length: 15
d_call: NA
v_call: TRBV28
j_call: TRBJ1-5
clone_size: NA
cdr3_aa: CASTYSSGGNQPQHF
cdr3_nt: TGTGCCAGCACTTACTCTTCGGGGGGCAATCAGCCCCAGCATTTT

cdr3_length: 14
d_call: TRBD1
v_call: TRBV20-1
j_call: TRBJ1-2
clone_size: NA
cdr3_aa: CSARVTGGNYGYTF
cdr3_nt: TGCAGTGCTAGAGTAACAGGGGGCAACTATGGCTACACCTTC

cdr3_length: 15
d_call: NA
v_call: TRBV6-5
j_call: TRBJ2-7
clone_size: NA
cdr3_aa: CASSYGAGNSYEQYF
cdr3_nt: TGTGCCAGCAGTTATGGGGCAGGGAACTCCTACGAGCAGTACTTC

cdr3_length: 13
d_call: TRBD2
v_call: TRBV19
j_call: TRBJ2-7
clone_size: many
cdr3_aa: CASSIGGSYEQYF
cdr3_nt: TGTGCCAGTAGTATTGGCGGGAGCTACGAGCAGTACTTC

cdr3_length: 14
d_call: TRBD1
v_call: TRBV29-1
j_call: TRBJ2-4
clone_size: NA
cdr3_aa: CSGVAGTGRHIQYF
cdr3_nt: TGCAGCGGGGTGGCCGGGACAGGCCGCCACATTCAGTACTTC

cdr3_length: 15
d_call: NA
v_call: TRBV2
j_call: TRBJ2-5
clone_size: many
cdr3_aa: CASQQRYEDQETQYF
cdr3_nt: TGTGCCAGTCAACAGAGGTATGAAGACCAAGAGACCCAGTACTTC

cdr3_length: 15
d_call: TRBD2
v_call: TRBV7-9
j_call: TRBJ2-7
clone_size: many
cdr3_aa: CASSLGLAGTYEQYF
cdr3_nt: TGTGCCAGCAGCTTAGGACTAGCGGGGACCTACGAGCAGTACTTC

cdr3_length: 15
d_call: NA
v_call: TRBV28
j_call: TRBJ1-1
clone_size: many
cdr3_aa: CASSLPGGIVSEAFF
cdr3_nt: TGTGCCAGCAGTTTACCGGGGGGGATCGTTAGTGAAGCTTTCTTT

cdr3_length: 13
d_call: NA
v_call: TRBV5-4
j_call: TRBJ2-1
clone_size: many
cdr3_aa: CASKRVSYNEQFF
cdr3_nt: TGTGCCAGCAAAAGGGTCTCCTACAATGAGCAGTTCTTC

cdr3_length: 16
d_call: TRBD2
v_call: TRBV19
j_call: TRBJ2-7
clone_size: few
cdr3_aa: CASSVSSSGRSYEQYF
cdr3_nt: TGTGCCAGTAGTGTAAGCTCTAGCGGGAGATCGTACGAGCAGTACTTC

cdr3_length: 16
d_call: TRBD1
v_call: TRBV2
j_call: TRBJ2-7
clone_size: few
cdr3_aa: CASSASAGTGLHEQYF
cdr3_nt: TGTGCCAGCAGTGCTTCAGCCGGGACAGGGTTGCACGAGCAGTACTTC